Listed below are T cell receptor beta chains from one sample, sequenced in a study of blood T cell repertoires in COVID-19. TCRdb's copy holds only in-frame clones and misses some; the assay was immunoSEQ multiplex PCR. The table shows 170,000 or so clones, with roughly 84% occurring only once. The sample taken for sequencing was PBMCs or T cells enriched from blood (not recorded which). These receptors all come from a woman aged 45 to 65 who had recovered from COVID-19. Both conserved end residues are part of each CDR3. The D gene is left open where the match is weak. Expanded clones get a size class; other rows say once, few or many, or leave the size out.

CDR3 DNA	CDR3 protein	D gene	V gene	J gene	clone size
TGTGCCAGCAGACCGGGACAGGGGGCCGTCGAGCAGTACTTC	CASRPGQGAVEQYF	TRBD1	TRBV28	TRBJ2-7	-
TGTGCCAGCAGCGGGACGGGGGGCAATCAGCCCCAGCATTTT	CASSGTGGNQPQHF	-	TRBV7-2	TRBJ1-5	-
TGTGCCAGTAGTATATCATATCTACCTCCGCCAGGAATGAAATTCGACACTGAAGCTTTCTTT	CASSISYLPPPGMKFDTEAFF	-	TRBV19	TRBJ1-1	few
TGTGCCAGCAGCCAAGCCCCAGGAAAGAACACTGAAGCTTTCTTT	CASSQAPGKNTEAFF	-	TRBV14	TRBJ1-1	-
TGCGCCAGCAGCTTGGGACAGGGGGCTGCAGCTTTCTTT	CASSLGQGAAAFF	TRBD1	TRBV5-1	TRBJ1-1	-
TGTGCCAGCAGGGGACTAGCGGGAGCGGGCACCGGGGAGCTGTTTTTT	CASRGLAGAGTGELFF	TRBD2	TRBV3-1/TRBV3-2	TRBJ2-2	once
TGTGCCAGCAGTTTTAGGACAGGTCTTGTCCGCTTC	CASSFRTGLVRF	TRBD1	TRBV12-3/TRBV12-4	TRBJ2-7	-
TGTGCCAGCAGCCATACTAGCGGGAGGGCCACAGATACGCAGTATTTT	CASSHTSGRATDTQYF	TRBD2	TRBV14	TRBJ2-3	-
TGTGCCAGCACACGGACTAGCAGCACAGATACGCAGTATTTT	CASTRTSSTDTQYF	TRBD2	TRBV28	TRBJ2-3	-
TGTGCCAGCAGCAGGGACAGCACTAAGCAGTACTTC	CASSRDSTKQYF	TRBD1	TRBV5-4	TRBJ2-7	-
TGTGCCAGCAGAGGACAGGGACTATACGAGCAGTACTTC	CASRGQGLYEQYF	-	TRBV5-6	TRBJ2-7	-
TGCGCCAGCAGCTCTTTTAGCGGGAGTGCTTACAATGAGCAGTTCTTC	CASSSFSGSAYNEQFF	TRBD2	TRBV5-1	TRBJ2-1	-
TGCAGCGTCTTAGCGGGAGGCACAGATACGCAGTATTTT	CSVLAGGTDTQYF	TRBD2	TRBV29-1	TRBJ2-3	-
TGTGCCAGCACCGGGACAGGGCTGGTAGAGACCCAGTACTTC	CASTGTGLVETQYF	TRBD1	TRBV6-4	TRBJ2-5	-
TGTGCCAGCAGTTACTCGAGTTCCTACGAGCAGTACTTC	CASSYSSSYEQYF	-	TRBV6-5	TRBJ2-7	once
TGTGCCTGGAACGCAGGGGGCTTAGGGGAGACCCAGTACTTC	CAWNAGGLGETQYF	TRBD1	TRBV30	TRBJ2-5	-
TGTGCCAGTAGTAGGACAGTGCAAGGCTCCTACGAGCAGTACTTC	CASSRTVQGSYEQYF	-	TRBV19	TRBJ2-7	-
TGTGCCAGCAGCCAAGATATAGGACTAGCGGGAGCGGGGGAGCTGTTTTTT	CASSQDIGLAGAGELFF	TRBD2	TRBV14	TRBJ2-2	-
TGTGCCTGGAGGGATAAGGGGGTTGGGCGGAACACTGAAGCTTTCTTT	CAWRDKGVGRNTEAFF	-	TRBV30	TRBJ1-1	-
TGTGCCAGCAGCTTAGACAGGGTTGGGTCACCCCTCCACTTT	CASSLDRVGSPLHF	TRBD1	TRBV7-3	TRBJ1-6	few
TGTGCCAGCAGCTTAGCGGAAGTCTACGAGCAGTACTTC	CASSLAEVYEQYF	-	TRBV7-3	TRBJ2-7	-
TGCGCCAGCAGCTTGGATCCCGGGAAGAGCTACGAGCAGTACTTC	CASSLDPGKSYEQYF	-	TRBV5-1	TRBJ2-7	-
TGCGCCAGCAGCTACCACAGGGACTCCTACGAGCAGTACTTC	CASSYHRDSYEQYF	-	TRBV5-1	TRBJ2-7	-
TGTGCCAGTAATCAAGCGGGAGGGGTAGAGCAGTTCTTC	CASNQAGGVEQFF	TRBD2	TRBV19	TRBJ2-1	-
TGTGCCAGCAGTTTAGGGGGCGGATTAAACAACTATGGCTACACCTTC	CASSLGGGLNNYGYTF	-	TRBV28	TRBJ1-2	-
TGTGCCAGCAGCGCGCTAGCGGGAGGGGTAAATGAGCAGTTCTTC	CASSALAGGVNEQFF	TRBD2	TRBV9	TRBJ2-1	-
TGTGCCAGCAGCGAGGGCCGGTTTGTTAGCGGGAGGAGGAATGAGCAGTTCTTC	CASSEGRFVSGRRNEQFF	TRBD2	TRBV5-6	TRBJ2-1	-
TGCGCCAGCAGCTTGGTCGGTGTGGGACAGCACACCTTC	CASSLVGVGQHTF	TRBD1	TRBV5-1	TRBJ1-2	-
TGTGCCAGCAGTTTAGATTCAGTCTCCTACGAGCAGTACTTC	CASSLDSVSYEQYF	-	TRBV27	TRBJ2-7	once
TGTGCCAGCAGTTACTCGCAGTCCAATCAGCCCCAGCATTTT	CASSYSQSNQPQHF	-	TRBV6-2/TRBV6-3	TRBJ1-5	-
TGTGCCAGCAGCTTAGGCTCAGATAACTATGGCTACACCTTC	CASSLGSDNYGYTF	-	TRBV11-3	TRBJ1-2	-
TGTGCCAGCAGCCAAGTTCAGGCCGAGCAGTACTTC	CASSQVQAEQYF	-	TRBV3-1/TRBV3-2	TRBJ2-7	-
TGTGCCACCAGCTTACAGGGGCCATATGGCTACACCTTC	CATSLQGPYGYTF	TRBD1	TRBV15	TRBJ1-2	-